Below, one TCR beta chain is given with its context. Its antigen is currently unknown. The sample originates from a study of T cell responses to AZD1222 COVID-19 vaccine. Points from the study as a whole: Baseline seropositivity characterized only a handful of AZD1222 recipients.

Assay used: immunoSEQ multiplex PCR; TCRdb lists only in-frame clones, some missing. This sample has over 100,000 clones, with around nine tenths found just once. Germline CDR1 is GTSNPN and CDR2 is SVGIG (reference sequence). Trimming took 5 bases from V and 4 from J, leaving 12 bases between them. CDR3 length: 12 amino acids. This TCR was sampled from an adult in good health. The V and J genes are TRBV30 and TRBJ2-7, with D possibly TRBD1 on 6 matching bases. Sequenced here: peripheral blood, sampled on day 0 of AZD1222 vaccination. As DNA, the CDR3 is TGTGCCTGGGTGGGGGCAGGTTACGAGCAGTACTTC. The encoded protein is CAWVGAGYEQYF.